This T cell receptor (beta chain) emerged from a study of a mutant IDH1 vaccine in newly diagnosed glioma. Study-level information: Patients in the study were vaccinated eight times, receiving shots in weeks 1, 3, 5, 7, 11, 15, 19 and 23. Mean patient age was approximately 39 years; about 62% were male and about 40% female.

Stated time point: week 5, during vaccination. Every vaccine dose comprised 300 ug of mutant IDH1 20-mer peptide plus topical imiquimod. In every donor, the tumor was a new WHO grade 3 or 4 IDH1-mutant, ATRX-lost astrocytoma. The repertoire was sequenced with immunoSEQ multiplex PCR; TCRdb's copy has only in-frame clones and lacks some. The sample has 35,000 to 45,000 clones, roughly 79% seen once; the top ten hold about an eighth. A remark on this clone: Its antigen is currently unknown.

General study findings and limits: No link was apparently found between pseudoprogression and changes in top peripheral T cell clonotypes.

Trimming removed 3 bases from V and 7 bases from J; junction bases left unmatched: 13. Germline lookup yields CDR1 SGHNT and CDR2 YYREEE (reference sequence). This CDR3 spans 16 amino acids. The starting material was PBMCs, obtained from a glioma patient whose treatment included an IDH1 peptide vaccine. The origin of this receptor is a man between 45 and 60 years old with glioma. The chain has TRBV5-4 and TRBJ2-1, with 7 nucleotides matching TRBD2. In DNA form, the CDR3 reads TGTGCCAGCAGCTGGGGTCTGGCGGGAGCTTCAAATGAGCAGTTCTTC. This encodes CASSWGLAGASNEQFF.